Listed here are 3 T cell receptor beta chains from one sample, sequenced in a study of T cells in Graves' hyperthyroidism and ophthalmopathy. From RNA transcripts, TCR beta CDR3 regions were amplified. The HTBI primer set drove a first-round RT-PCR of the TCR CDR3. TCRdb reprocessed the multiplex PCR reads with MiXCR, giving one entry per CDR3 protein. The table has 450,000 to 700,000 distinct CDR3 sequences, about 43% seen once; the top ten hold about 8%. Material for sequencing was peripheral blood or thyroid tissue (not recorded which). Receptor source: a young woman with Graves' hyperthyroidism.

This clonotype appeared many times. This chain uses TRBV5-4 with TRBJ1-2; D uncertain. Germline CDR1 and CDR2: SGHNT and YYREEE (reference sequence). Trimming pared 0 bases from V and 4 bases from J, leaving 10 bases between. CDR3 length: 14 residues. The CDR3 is CASSLGEGIYGYTF. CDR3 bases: TGTGCCAGCAGCTTGGGGGAGGGCATCTATGGCTACACCTTC.

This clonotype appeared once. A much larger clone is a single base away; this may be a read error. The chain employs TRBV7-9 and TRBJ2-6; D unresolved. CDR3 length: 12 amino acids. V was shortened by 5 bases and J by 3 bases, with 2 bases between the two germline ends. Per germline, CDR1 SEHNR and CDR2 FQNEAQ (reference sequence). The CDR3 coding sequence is TGTGCCAGCAGCCATGGGGCCAACGTCCTGACTTTC. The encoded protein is CASSHGANVLTF.

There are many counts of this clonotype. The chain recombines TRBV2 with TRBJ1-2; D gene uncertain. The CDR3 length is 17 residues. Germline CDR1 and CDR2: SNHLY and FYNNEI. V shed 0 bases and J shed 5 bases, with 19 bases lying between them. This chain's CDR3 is CASSEAGKVAGIYGYTF. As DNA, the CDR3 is TGTGCCAGCAGTGAAGCGGGTAAGGTGGCCGGAATATATGGCTACACCTTC.